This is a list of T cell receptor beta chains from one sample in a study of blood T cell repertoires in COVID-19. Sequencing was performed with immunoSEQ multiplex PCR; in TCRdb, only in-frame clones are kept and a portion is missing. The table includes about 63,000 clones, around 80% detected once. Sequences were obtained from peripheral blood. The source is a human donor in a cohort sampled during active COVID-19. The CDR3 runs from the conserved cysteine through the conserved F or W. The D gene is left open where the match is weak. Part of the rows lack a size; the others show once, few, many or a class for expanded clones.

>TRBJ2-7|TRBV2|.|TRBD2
TGTGCCAGCGAACCTAGCGGGAGGAGCACCTACGAGCAGTACTTC
CASEPSGRSTYEQYF
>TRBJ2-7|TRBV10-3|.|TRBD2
TGTGCCATCAGTGCACTAGCGGCTTCCTACGAGCAGTACTTC
CAISALAASYEQYF
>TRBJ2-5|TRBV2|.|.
TGTGCCAGCAGTCCTCGGGACTCAGAGACCCAGTACTTC
CASSPRDSETQYF
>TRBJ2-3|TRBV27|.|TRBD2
TGTGCCAGCAGTTTTAGGCCCTCCGGGACTAGTACAGATACGCAGTATTTT
CASSFRPSGTSTDTQYF
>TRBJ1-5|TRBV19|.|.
TGTGCCAGTAGTATGACAGGACATCAGCCCCAGCATTTT
CASSMTGHQPQHF
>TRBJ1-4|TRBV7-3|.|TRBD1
TGTGCCAGCAGCTTAGGCGGACAGGGTGGTGGTGAAAAACTGTTTTTT
CASSLGGQGGGEKLFF
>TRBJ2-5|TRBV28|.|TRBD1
TGTGCCAGCCCTAGGGGGCGACAAGAGACCCAGTACTTC
CASPRGRQETQYF
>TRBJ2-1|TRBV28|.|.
TGTGCCAGCAGTTTATTCGGCCAGGGGTTCCTGAATGAGCAGTTCTTC
CASSLFGQGFLNEQFF
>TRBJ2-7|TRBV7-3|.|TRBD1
TGTGCCAGCAGCGGCGGACAGGGCGACGAGCAGTACTTC
CASSGGQGDEQYF
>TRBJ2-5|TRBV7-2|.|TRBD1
TGTGCCAGCAGCTTAGACAGGGGAAAAGAGACCCAGTACTTC
CASSLDRGKETQYF
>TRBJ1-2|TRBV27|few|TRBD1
TGTGCCAGCAGTTTAACAGACAGGGCGAGAAGCTACACCTTC
CASSLTDRARSYTF
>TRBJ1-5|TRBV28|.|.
TGTGCCAGCAGCCGGGGTGGGGGGTCTCAGCCCCAGCATTTT
CASSRGGGSQPQHF
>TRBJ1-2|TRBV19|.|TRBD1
TGTGCCAGTAGTGCCAGGAACAGGGGCGGCTACACCTTC
CASSARNRGGYTF
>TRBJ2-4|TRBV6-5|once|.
TGTGCCAGCAGTAGAGGGGGAGGGCAAATTATTCAGTACTTC
CASSRGGGQIIQYF
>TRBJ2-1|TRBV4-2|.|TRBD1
TGTGCCAGCAGCCGTGGACAGGGACCCTACAATGAGCAGTTCTTC
CASSRGQGPYNEQFF
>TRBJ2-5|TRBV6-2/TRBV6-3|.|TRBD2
TGTGCCAGCAGTCGACTAGCGGGAGGGGAGACCCAGTACTTC
CASSRLAGGETQYF
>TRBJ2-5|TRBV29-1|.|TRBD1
TGCAGCGTTGAGGAGACCCCAGGGGGGACCCAGTACTTC
CSVEETPGGTQYF
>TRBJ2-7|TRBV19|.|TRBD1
TGTGCCAGTAGTATAGTTAGGGCAGGGGGCCCCGAGCAGTACTTC
CASSIVRAGGPEQYF
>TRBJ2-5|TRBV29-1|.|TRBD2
TGCAGCGCCCGCGGGAGTATGGGAGAGACCCAGTACTTC
CSARGSMGETQYF
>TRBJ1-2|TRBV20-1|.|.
TGCAGTGCTACAGCTATGAGGGGCTACACCTTC
CSATAMRGYTF
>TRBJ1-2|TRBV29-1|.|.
TGCAGCGTTGGGCAGGGGCCGGCTTATGGCTACACCTTC
CSVGQGPAYGYTF
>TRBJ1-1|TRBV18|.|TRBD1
TGTGCCAGCTCACCACAGACAGGGTCGAACACTGAAGCTTTCTTT
CASSPQTGSNTEAFF
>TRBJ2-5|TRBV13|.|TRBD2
TGTGCCAGCAGCTTAGGACAGGGACGGGAGGGGACCCAGTACTTC
CASSLGQGREGTQYF
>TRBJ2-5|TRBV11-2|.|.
TGTGCCAGCAGCTTAGAAAAGCTCACTCAAGAGACCCAGTACTTC
CASSLEKLTQETQYF
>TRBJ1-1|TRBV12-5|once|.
TGTGCTAGTGGTTTGGTACTCGGGGGTATTAACGCTGAAGCTTTCTTT
CASGLVLGGINAEAFF
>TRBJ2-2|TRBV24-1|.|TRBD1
TGTGCCACCAGTGATTCGGGACAGATGAACACCGGGGAGCTGTTTTTT
CATSDSGQMNTGELFF
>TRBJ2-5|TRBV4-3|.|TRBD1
TGCGCCAGCAGCCAAGGAAGGACAGGGGCGACGGAGACCCAGTACTTC
CASSQGRTGATETQYF
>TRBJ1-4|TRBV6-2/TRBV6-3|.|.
TGTGCCAGCAGTTACTCCGGGAGGTCCGATGAAAAACTGTTTTTT
CASSYSGRSDEKLFF
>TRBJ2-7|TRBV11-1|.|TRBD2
TGTGCCAGCAGCCCCCCCGTCGCTAGCGGGAGTAACGAGCAGTACTTC
CASSPPVASGSNEQYF
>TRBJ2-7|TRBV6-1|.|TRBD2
TGTGCCAGCAGTGATTTGCCCGGGGGGAGCTACGAGCAGTACTTC
CASSDLPGGSYEQYF
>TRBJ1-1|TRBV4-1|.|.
TGCGCCAGCAGCCAGGTTCTCTCGGCGGGGATCGCTGAAGCTTTCTTT
CASSQVLSAGIAEAFF
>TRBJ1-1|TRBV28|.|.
TGTGCCAGCAGTTCGGGGGGTACGGGCACTGAAGCTTTCTTT
CASSSGGTGTEAFF
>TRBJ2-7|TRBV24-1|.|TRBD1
TGTGCCACCAGTGATTCGACAGGGACCTACCACGAGCAGTACTTC
CATSDSTGTYHEQYF
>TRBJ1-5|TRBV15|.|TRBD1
TGTGCCACCAGCAGGGGACAGCCAAACAATCAGCCCCAGCATTTT
CATSRGQPNNQPQHF
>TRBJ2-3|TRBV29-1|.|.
TGCAGCTCTGAGAGGGGGTCAACGCAGTATTTT
CSSERGSTQYF
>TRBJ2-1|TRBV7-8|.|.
TGTGCCAGCAGCCCGGGGTATGCCAATGAGCAGTTCTTC
CASSPGYANEQFF